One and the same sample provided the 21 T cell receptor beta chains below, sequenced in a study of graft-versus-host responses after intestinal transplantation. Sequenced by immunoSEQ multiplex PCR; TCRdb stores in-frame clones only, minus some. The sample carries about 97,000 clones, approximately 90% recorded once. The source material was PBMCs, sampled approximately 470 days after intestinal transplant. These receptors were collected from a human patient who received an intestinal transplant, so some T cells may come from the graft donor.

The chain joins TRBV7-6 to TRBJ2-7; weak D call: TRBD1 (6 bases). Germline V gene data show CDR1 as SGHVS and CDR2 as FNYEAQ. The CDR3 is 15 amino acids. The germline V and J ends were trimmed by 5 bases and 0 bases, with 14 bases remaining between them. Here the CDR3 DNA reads TGTGCCAGCAGCCCCGAGACAGGTACCTCCTACGAGCAGTACTTC. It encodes CASSPETGTSYEQYF.

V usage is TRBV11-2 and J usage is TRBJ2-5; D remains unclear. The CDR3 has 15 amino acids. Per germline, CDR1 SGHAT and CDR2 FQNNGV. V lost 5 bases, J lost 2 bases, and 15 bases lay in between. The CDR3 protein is CASSPLFSMQETQYF. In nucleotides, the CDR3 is TGTGCCAGCAGCCCCCTCTTTTCGATGCAAGAGACCCAGTACTTC.

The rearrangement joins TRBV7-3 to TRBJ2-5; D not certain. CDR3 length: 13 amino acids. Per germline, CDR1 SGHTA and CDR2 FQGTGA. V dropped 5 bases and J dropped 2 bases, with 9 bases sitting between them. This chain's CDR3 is CASSPVAQETQYF. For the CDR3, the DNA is TGTGCCAGCAGCCCCGTTGCACAAGAGACCCAGTACTTC.

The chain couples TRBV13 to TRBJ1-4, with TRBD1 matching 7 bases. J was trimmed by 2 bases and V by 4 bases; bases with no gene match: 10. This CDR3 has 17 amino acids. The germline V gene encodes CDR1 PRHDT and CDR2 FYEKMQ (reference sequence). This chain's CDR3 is CASSSLITGQTNEKLFF. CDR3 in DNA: TGTGCCAGCAGCTCCCTGATAACGGGACAGACTAATGAAAAACTGTTTTTT.

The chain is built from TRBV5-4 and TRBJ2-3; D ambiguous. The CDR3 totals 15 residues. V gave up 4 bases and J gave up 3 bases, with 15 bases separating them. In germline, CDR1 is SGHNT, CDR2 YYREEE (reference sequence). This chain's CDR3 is CASSQTILGTDTQYF. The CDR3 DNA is TGTGCCAGCAGCCAGACGATACTGGGGACAGATACGCAGTATTTT.

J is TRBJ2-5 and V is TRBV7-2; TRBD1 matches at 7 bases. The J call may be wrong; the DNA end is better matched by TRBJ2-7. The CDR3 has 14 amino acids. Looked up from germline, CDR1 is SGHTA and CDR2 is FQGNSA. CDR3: CASSLGGSKYEQYF. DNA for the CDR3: TGTGCCAGCAGCCTAGGGGGCTCCAAATACGAGCAGTACTTC.

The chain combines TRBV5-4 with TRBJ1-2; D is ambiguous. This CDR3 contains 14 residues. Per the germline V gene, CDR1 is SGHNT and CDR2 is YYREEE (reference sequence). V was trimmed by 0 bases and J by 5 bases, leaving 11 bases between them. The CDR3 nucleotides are TGTGCCAGCAGCTTGGCCCCCGGGGAATATGGCTACACCTTC. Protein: CASSLAPGEYGYTF.

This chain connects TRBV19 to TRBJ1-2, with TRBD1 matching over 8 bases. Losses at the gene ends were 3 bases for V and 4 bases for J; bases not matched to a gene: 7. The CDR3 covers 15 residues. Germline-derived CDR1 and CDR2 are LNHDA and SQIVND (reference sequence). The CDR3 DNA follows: TGTGCCAGTAGTATCCCGACAGGGGTCGGCTATGGCTACACCTTC. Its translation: CASSIPTGVGYGYTF.

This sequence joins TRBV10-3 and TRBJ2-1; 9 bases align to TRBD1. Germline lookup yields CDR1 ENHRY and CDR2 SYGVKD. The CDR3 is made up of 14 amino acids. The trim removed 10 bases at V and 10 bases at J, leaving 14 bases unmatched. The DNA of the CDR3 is TGTGCCACCTTCCCGGGACAGGGTCTGGACGAGCAGTTCTTC. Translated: CATFPGQGLDEQFF.

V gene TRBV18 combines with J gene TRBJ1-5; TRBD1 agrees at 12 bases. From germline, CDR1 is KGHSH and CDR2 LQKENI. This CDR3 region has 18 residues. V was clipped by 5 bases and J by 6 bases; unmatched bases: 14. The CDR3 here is CASSKSGTGGVGGQPQHF. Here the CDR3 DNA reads TGTGCCAGCTCAAAGTCCGGGACAGGGGGCGTTGGTGGTCAGCCCCAGCATTTT.

The CDR3 coding sequence is TGTGCCAGCAGCTTAGACTCTGGAAACACCATATATTTT. It is translated as CASSLDSGNTIYF. The chain recombines TRBV7-8 with TRBJ1-3, with D uncertain. The CDR3 runs to 13 residues. The germline CDR1 and CDR2 sequences are SGHVS and FQNEAQ. V lost 1 base and J 0 bases, leaving 1 base between the germline ends.

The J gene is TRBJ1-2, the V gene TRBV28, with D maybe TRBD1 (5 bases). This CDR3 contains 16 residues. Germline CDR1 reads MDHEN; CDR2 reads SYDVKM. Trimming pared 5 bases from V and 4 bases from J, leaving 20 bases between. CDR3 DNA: TGTGCCAGCAGTCTCCCCGGCAGGGTGGAATTCTATGGCTACACCTTC. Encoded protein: CASSLPGRVEFYGYTF.

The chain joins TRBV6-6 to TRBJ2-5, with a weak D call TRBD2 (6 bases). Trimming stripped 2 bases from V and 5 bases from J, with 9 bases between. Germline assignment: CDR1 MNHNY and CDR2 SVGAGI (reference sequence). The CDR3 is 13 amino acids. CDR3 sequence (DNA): TGTGCCAGCAGTTACGGAGGGGACGAGACCCAGTACTTC. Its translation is CASSYGGDETQYF.

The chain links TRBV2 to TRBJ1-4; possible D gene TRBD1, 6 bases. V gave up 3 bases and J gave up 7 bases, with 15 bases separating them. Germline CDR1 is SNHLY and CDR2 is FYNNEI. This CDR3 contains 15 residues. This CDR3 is CASSDPGQGIEKLFF. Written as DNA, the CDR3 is TGTGCCAGCAGTGACCCTGGTCAGGGGATTGAAAAACTGTTTTTT.

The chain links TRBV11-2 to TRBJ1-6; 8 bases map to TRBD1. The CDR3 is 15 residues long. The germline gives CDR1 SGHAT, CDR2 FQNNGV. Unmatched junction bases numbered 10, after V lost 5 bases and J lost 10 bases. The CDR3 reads CASSNAPTGESPLHF. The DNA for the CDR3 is TGTGCCAGCAGCAACGCCCCGACAGGGGAATCACCCCTCCACTTT.

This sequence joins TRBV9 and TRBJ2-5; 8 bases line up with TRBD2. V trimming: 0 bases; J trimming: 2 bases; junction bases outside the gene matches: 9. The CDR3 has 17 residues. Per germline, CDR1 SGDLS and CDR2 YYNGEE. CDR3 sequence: CASSVVGAGGPQETQYF. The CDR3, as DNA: TGTGCCAGCAGCGTAGTCGGGGCGGGGGGACCGCAAGAGACCCAGTACTTC.

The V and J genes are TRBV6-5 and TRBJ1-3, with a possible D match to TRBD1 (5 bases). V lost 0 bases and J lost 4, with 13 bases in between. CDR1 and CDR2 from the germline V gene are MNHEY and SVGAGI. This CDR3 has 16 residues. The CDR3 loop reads CASSYSNLGPGNTIYF. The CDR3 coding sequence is TGTGCCAGCAGTTACTCGAACTTGGGGCCGGGAAACACCATATATTTT.

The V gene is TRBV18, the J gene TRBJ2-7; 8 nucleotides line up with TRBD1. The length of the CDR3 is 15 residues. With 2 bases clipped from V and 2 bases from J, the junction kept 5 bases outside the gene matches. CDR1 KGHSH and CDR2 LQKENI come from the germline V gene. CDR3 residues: CASSPGTGSTYEQYF. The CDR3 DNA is TGTGCCAGCTCACCAGGGACAGGCTCAACCTACGAGCAGTACTTC.

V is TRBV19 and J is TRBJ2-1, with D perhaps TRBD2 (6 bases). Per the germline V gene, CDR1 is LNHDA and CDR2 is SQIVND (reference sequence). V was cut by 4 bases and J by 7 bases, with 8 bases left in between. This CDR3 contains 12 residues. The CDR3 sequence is CASSTAGNEQFF. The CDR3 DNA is TGTGCCAGTAGTACAGCGGGTAATGAGCAGTTCTTC.

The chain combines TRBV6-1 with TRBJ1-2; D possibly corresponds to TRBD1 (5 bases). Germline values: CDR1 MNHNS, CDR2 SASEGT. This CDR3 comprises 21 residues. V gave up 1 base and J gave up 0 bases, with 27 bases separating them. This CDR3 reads CASSEGRGGKPSRAANYGYTF. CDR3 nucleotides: TGTGCCAGCAGTGAAGGCCGGGGGGGGAAGCCCTCCAGGGCCGCTAACTATGGCTACACCTTC.

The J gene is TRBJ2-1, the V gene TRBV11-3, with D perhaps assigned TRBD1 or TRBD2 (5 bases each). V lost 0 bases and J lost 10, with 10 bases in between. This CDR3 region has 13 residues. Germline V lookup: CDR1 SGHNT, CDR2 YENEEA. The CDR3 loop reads CASSLDRDPEQFF. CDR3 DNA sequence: TGTGCCAGCAGCTTAGACAGGGACCCCGAGCAGTTCTTC.